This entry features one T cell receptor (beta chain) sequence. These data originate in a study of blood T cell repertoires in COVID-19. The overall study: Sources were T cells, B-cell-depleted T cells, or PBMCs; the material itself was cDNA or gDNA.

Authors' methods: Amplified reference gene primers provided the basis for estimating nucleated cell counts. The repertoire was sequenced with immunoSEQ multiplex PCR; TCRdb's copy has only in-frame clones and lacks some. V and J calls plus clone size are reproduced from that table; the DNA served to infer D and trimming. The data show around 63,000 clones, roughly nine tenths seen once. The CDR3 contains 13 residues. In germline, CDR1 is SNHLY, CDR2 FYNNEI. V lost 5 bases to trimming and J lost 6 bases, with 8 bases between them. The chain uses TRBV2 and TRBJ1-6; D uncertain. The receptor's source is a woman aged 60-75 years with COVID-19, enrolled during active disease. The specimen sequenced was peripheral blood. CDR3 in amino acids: CASSLMANSPLHF. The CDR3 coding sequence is TGTGCCAGCAGTTTGATGGCTAATTCACCCCTCCACTTT.